This TCR beta chain was profiled in a study of shared T cell receptors in the human thymus. V gave up 1 base and J gave up 3 bases, with 4 bases separating them. Germline V gene data show CDR1 as MGHRA and CDR2 as YSYEKL. This CDR3 region has 12 residues. Libraries were prepared by immunoSEQ multiplex PCR; TCRdb keeps only in-frame clonotypes and omits some of them. The sample carries 540,000 or so clones, approximately 78% recorded once. Separately, the same data were catalogued under a study of human thymus T cells. This second study says: Thymic resections from corrective heart surgery supplied the tissue.

Sequencing was done on a sample of thymocytes. The chain joins TRBV4-1 to TRBJ2-7; unclear D gene. The receptor was derived from a boy under three years old with a congenital heart defect. In nucleotides, the CDR3 is TGCGCCAGCAGCCAAGGTAGCTACGAGCAGTACTTC. Its translation: CASSQGSYEQYF.